One and the same sample provided the 25 T cell receptor beta chains below, sequenced in a study of shared clonotypes between healthy human individuals. Data came from immunoSEQ multiplex PCR; TCRdb stores just in-frame clones and leaves some out. The sample records some 660,000 clones, around 78% being singletons. Material: memory CD4+ T cells sorted from blood. Subset given: CD45RA-negative fraction. The receptors were sampled from a woman aged 25 to 45 in good health.

Comments on this clone: The sample carries other DNA sequences with the same CDR3. The chain carries TRBV28 and TRBJ2-3; D is undetermined. The germline V and J ends were trimmed by 1 base and 3 bases, with 2 bases remaining between them. CDR3 length: 12 residues. The germline gives CDR1 MDHEN, CDR2 SYDVKM. The CDR3 DNA reads TGTGCCAGCAGTTTATTAACAGATACGCAGTATTTT. Protein: CASSLLTDTQYF.

Only one count was recorded for this clone. The V and J genes are TRBV29-1 and TRBJ2-1; D might be TRBD1 (6 bases). Germline CDR1 is SQVTM and CDR2 is ANQGSEA. Deletions cut 7 bases from V and 12 bases from J, with 19 bases between. The CDR3 is made up of 12 amino acids. The CDR3 here is CSGRQDQGVQFF. The CDR3 DNA follows: TGCAGCGGGCGACAGGACCAGGGAGTGCAGTTCTTC.

This clone was counted between two and nine times. The chain combines TRBV19 with TRBJ1-5; D is undetermined. Germline CDR1 reads LNHDA; CDR2 reads SQIVND (reference sequence). This CDR3 contains 12 residues. Trimming stripped 10 bases from V and 6 bases from J, with 13 bases between. The CDR3 region is CAIPERSQPQHF. The DNA for the CDR3 is TGTGCCATCCCGGAGAGAAGTCAGCCCCAGCATTTT.

This clone was counted only a few times. CDR3: CASRSFTSGRNEQFF. In DNA, the CDR3 is TGCGCCAGCAGATCCTTCACTAGCGGGAGGAATGAGCAGTTCTTC. This sequence joins TRBV10-2 and TRBJ2-1; 12 nucleotides agree with TRBD2. CDR3 length equals 15 residues. V was pared by 6 bases and J by 7 bases, with 7 bases of the junction left unmatched. Germline CDR1 reads WSHSY; CDR2 reads SAAADI.

This clone was observed at least ten times. This chain connects TRBV6-4 to TRBJ2-3, with 11 bases matching TRBD2. V dropped 6 bases and J dropped 3; count of bases not matched to a gene: 5. CDR1 is MRHNA, CDR2 SNTAGT, per germline. The CDR3 has 15 residues. CDR3 protein: CASSATSGTTDTQYF. The CDR3 DNA reads TGTGCCAGCAGCGCGACTAGCGGGACAACAGATACGCAGTATTTT.

The J gene is TRBJ1-1, the V gene TRBV5-1, with D uncertain. This CDR3 region has 14 residues. Trimming shortened V by 4 bases and J by 4 bases, and 14 bases separated the two germline ends. Per germline, CDR1 SGHRS and CDR2 YFSETQ. The CDR3: CASSPTPVGTEAFF. The DNA for the CDR3 is TGCGCCAGCAGCCCTACTCCGGTGGGCACTGAAGCTTTCTTT.

This rearrangement joins TRBV28 to TRBJ1-1; D ambiguous. The CDR3 covers 14 residues. CDR1 is MDHEN, CDR2 SYDVKM, per germline. V was clipped by 1 base and J by 7 bases, with 13 bases between them. The CDR3 here is CASSLYSSNGEAFF. The CDR3 nucleotides read TGTGCCAGCAGTTTATATTCCAGTAACGGTGAAGCTTTCTTT.

The chain joins TRBV5-1 to TRBJ1-1; a possible D gene is TRBD1 (5 bases). Deletions cut 3 bases from V and 0 bases from J, with 12 bases between. Germline V gene sequence: CDR1 SGHRS, CDR2 YFSETQ. The CDR3 loop spans 15 amino acids. The CDR3 DNA sequence: TGCGCCAGCAGCTCCATGACAGCCATGAACACTGAAGCTTTCTTT. It encodes CASSSMTAMNTEAFF.

The chain employs TRBV19 and TRBJ1-3; TRBD1 matches 8 bases. Germline assignment: CDR1 LNHDA and CDR2 SQIVND (reference sequence). V dropped 5 bases and J dropped 1; count of bases not matched to a gene: 4. The CDR3 extends over 15 amino acids. The CDR3 loop reads CASSLQGASGNTIYF. The DNA of the CDR3 is TGTGCCAGTAGTCTTCAGGGGGCGTCTGGAAACACCATATATTTT.

The rearrangement uses TRBV11-2 and TRBJ1-1, with D possibly matching TRBD1 (5 bases). Germline V gene sequence: CDR1 SGHAT, CDR2 FQNNGV. V gave up 1 base and J gave up 1 base, with 13 bases separating them. The CDR3 has 16 amino acids. The CDR3 spells CASSLGRFGGNTEAFF. The CDR3 DNA reads TGTGCCAGCAGCTTAGGTCGGTTCGGGGGGAACACTGAAGCTTTCTTT.

This clone has more than one count but fewer than ten. The gene calls are TRBV28 and TRBJ1-2, with 8 bases that match TRBD1. Trimming cost V 8 bases and J 1 base; bases outside gene matches: 6. CDR3 length equals 14 residues. Germline V CDR1 and CDR2: MDHEN, SYDVKM. The CDR3 loop is CASQTGANNYGYTF. The CDR3 DNA reads TGTGCCAGCCAGACAGGGGCGAATAACTATGGCTACACCTTC.

This clone has more than one count but fewer than ten. The chain carries TRBV30 and TRBJ2-3; 10 positions agree with TRBD1. Germline V gene sequence: CDR1 GTSNPN, CDR2 SVGIG (reference sequence). This CDR3 is 16 amino acids long. V was clipped by 0 bases and J by 4 bases; unmatched bases: 7. The CDR3 DNA sequence: TGTGCCTGGAGTGTATTAGTTGGACAGGGGGCAGATACGCAGTATTTT. It is translated as CAWSVLVGQGADTQYF.

The chain is built from TRBV9 and TRBJ1-5; D is possibly TRBD1 (5 bases). This CDR3 is built from 14 residues. Trimming stripped 3 bases from V and 4 bases from J, with 11 bases between. From germline, CDR1 is SGDLS and CDR2 YYNGEE. This CDR3 reads CASSERGANQPQHF. In DNA form, the CDR3 reads TGTGCCAGCAGCGAGAGAGGGGCAAATCAGCCCCAGCATTTT. Looking up the rest from reference TRBV9 and TRBJ1-5 gives the full variable domain: DSGVTQTPKHLITATGQRVTLRCSPRSGDLSVYWYQQSLDQGLQFLIQYYNGEERAKGNILERFSAQQFPDLHSELNLSSLELGDSALYFCASSERGANQPQHFGDGTRLSIL.

The chain couples TRBV6-1 to TRBJ1-2; 8 bases line up with TRBD1. The CDR3 totals 14 residues. Losses at the gene ends were 4 bases for V and 7 bases for J; bases not matched to a gene: 8. Germline CDR1 reads MNHNS; CDR2 reads SASEGT. The CDR3 coding sequence is TGTGCCAGCAGTGGCCCGACAGGGGTAGGTGGCTACACCTTC. It translates to CASSGPTGVGGYTF.

The J gene is TRBJ1-5, the V gene TRBV5-1; tentatively, D is TRBD1 (5 bases). V gave up 2 bases and J gave up 1 base, with 10 bases separating them. Germline V gives CDR1 SGHRS, CDR2 YFSETQ. The CDR3 spans 15 residues. The CDR3 sequence: CASSFSGGSNQPQHF. As DNA, the CDR3 is TGCGCCAGCAGCTTCTCCGGGGGAAGCAATCAGCCCCAGCATTTT.

The chain joins TRBV30 to TRBJ2-1, with 9 bases lining up with TRBD1. The germline CDR1 and CDR2 sequences are GTSNPN and SVGIG (reference sequence). V was pared by 2 bases and J by 1 base, with 3 bases of the junction left unmatched. This CDR3 is built from 15 residues. CDR3 DNA sequence: TGTGCCTGGAGTAAAGGACAGGGGTCCTACAATGAGCAGTTCTTC. It translates to CAWSKGQGSYNEQFF.

This chain connects TRBV27 to TRBJ2-2; the D is unclear. This CDR3 comprises 14 residues. Trimming pared 4 bases from V and 1 base from J, leaving 7 bases between. Germline values: CDR1 MNHEY, CDR2 SMNVEV (reference sequence). The CDR3 DNA sequence: TGTGCCAGCAGTTCCCCAATGAACACCGGGGAGCTGTTTTTT. This gives the protein CASSSPMNTGELFF.

V gene TRBV5-4 combines with J gene TRBJ2-1; 7 bases fit TRBD2. The CDR3 covers 15 residues. V was clipped by 2 bases and J by 9 bases; unmatched bases: 11. Germline CDR1 is SGHNT and CDR2 is YYREEE (reference sequence). Here the CDR3 reads CASSLMGGIQSEQFF. In DNA form, the CDR3 reads TGTGCCAGCAGCTTAATGGGAGGGATCCAAAGTGAGCAGTTCTTC.

Comment on this clone: Sequence at one end of the junction differs from germline and may be a read error. The chain employs TRBV28 and TRBJ2-7, with 7 positions matching TRBD1. The CDR3 has 12 amino acids. CDR1 and CDR2 from the germline V gene are MDHEN and SYDVKM. The chain's CDR3 is CASSLLSRGQVF. The CDR3 nucleotides are TGTGCCAGCAGTTTACTTTCGAGGGGGCAGGTCTTC.

This clone was observed a single time. The chain couples TRBV5-1 to TRBJ2-5, with 10 bases identical to TRBD2. Germline CDR1 and CDR2: SGHRS and YFSETQ. V trimming: 0 bases; J trimming: 4 bases; junction bases outside the gene matches: 6. The CDR3 is 16 amino acids. The chain's CDR3 is CASSLVPGLASETQYF. DNA for the CDR3: TGCGCCAGCAGCTTGGTTCCGGGACTAGCGTCAGAGACCCAGTACTTC.

V gene TRBV5-1 combines with J gene TRBJ2-1; 7 positions agree with TRBD1. The CDR3 runs 14 residues. Trimming at V came to 4 bases and at J to 4 bases, leaving 5 bases not matched to a gene. Per the germline V gene, CDR1 is SGHRS and CDR2 is YFSETQ. CDR3 DNA: TGCGCCAGCAGCCCGGGACAGATTTACAATGAGCAGTTCTTC. This gives the protein CASSPGQIYNEQFF.

This chain connects TRBV6-1 to TRBJ1-5, with D unresolved. The germline V and J ends were trimmed by 7 bases and 1 base, with 14 bases remaining between them. CDR3 length: 15 residues. Germline V CDR1 and CDR2: MNHNS, SASEGT. The CDR3 sequence: CASIRGEMSNQPQHF. For the CDR3, the DNA is TGTGCCAGCATCCGGGGTGAGATGAGCAATCAGCCCCAGCATTTT.

The J gene is TRBJ2-7, the V gene TRBV6-7, with TRBD2 matching 7 bases. TRBV6-7 is filed as an ORF, its function uncertain. The CDR3 covers 16 residues. The junction had 11 bases not matched to a gene; V was cut back by 2 bases and J by 4 bases. The DNA for the CDR3 is TGTGCCAGCAGTTACGTTGAGGGAGGGCCCACATACGAGCAGTACTTC. This codes for CASSYVEGGPTYEQYF.

This rearrangement joins TRBV21-1 to TRBJ1-2. TRBV21-1 is noted as a pseudogene. The CDR3 covers 14 residues. The CDR3 region is CASSFAAGLCGYTF. CDR3 in DNA: TGTGCCAGCAGCTTTGCGGCGGGGTTGTGTGGCTACACCTTC.

The genes are TRBV6-1 and TRBJ2-7, with D perhaps TRBD1 (5 bases). Looked up from germline, CDR1 is MNHNS and CDR2 is SASEGT. Trimming removed 6 bases at V and 4 bases at J, with 13 bases between. The CDR3 runs to 13 residues. CDR3 nucleotides: TGTGCCAGCAGCCAGGGTGTAAATTACGAGCAGTACTTC. Protein: CASSQGVNYEQYF.